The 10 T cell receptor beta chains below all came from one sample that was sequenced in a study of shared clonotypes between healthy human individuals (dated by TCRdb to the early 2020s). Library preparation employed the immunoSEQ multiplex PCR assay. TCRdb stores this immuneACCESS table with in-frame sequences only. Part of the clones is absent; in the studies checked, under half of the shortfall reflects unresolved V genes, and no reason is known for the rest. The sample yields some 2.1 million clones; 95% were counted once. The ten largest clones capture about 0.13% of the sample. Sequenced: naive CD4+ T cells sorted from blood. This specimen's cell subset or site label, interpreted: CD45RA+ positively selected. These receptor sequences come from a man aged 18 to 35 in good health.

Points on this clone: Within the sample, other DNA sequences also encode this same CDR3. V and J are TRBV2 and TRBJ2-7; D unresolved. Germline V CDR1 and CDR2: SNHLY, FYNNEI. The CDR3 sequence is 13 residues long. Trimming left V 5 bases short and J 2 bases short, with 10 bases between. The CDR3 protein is CASSITATYEQYF. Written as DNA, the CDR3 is TGTGCCAGCAGTATTACAGCAACCTACGAGCAGTACTTC.

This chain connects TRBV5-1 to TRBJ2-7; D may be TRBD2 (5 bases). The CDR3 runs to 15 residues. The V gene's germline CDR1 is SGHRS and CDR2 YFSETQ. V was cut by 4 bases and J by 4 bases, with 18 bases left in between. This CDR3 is CASSPPGKAAYEQYF. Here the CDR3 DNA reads TGCGCCAGCAGCCCACCGGGGAAAGCGGCGTACGAGCAGTACTTC.

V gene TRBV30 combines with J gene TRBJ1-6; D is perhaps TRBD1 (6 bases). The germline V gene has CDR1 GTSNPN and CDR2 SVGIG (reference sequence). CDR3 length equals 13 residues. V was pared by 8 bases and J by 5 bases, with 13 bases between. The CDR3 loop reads CALLTGNNSPLHF. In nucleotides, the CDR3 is TGTGCCCTGTTGACAGGAAATAATTCACCCCTCCACTTT.

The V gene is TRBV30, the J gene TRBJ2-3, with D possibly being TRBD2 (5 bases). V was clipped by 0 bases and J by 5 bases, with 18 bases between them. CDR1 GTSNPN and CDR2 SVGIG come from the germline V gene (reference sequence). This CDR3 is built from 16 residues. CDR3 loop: CAWSVRLGGSLDTQYF. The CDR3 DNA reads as TGTGCCTGGAGTGTACGCCTCGGCGGGTCCTTAGATACGCAGTATTTT.

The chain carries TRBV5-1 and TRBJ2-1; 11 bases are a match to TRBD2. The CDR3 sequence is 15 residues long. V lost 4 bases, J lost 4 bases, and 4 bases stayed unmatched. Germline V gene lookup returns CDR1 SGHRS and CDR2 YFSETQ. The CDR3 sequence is CASSDSGGAYNEQFF. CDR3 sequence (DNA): TGCGCCAGCAGCGATAGCGGGGGGGCGTACAATGAGCAGTTCTTC.

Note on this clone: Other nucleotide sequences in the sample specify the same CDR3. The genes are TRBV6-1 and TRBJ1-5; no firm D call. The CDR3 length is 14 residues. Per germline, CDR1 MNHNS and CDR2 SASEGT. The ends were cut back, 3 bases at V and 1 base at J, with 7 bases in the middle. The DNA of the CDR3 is TGTGCCAGCAGTGATTCTGGGAGCAATCAGCCCCAGCATTTT. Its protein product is CASSDSGSNQPQHF.

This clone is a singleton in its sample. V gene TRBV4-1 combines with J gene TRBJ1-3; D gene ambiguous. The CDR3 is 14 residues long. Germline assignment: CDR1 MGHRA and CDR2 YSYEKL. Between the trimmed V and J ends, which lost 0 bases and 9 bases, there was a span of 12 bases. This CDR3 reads CASSQEEVPGTIYF. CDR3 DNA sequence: TGCGCCAGCAGCCAAGAGGAGGTCCCGGGCACCATATATTTT.

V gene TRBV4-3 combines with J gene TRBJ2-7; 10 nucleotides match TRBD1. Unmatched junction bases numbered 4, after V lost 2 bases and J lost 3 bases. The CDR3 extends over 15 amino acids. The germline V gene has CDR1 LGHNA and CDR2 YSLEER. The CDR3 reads CASSQLTGGSYEQYF. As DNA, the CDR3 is TGCGCCAGCAGCCAACTGACAGGGGGCAGCTACGAGCAGTACTTC.

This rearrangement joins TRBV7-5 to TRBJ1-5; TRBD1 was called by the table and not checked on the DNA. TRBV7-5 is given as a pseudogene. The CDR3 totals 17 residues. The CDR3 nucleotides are TGTGCCAGAAGCTTAGCAGGGACAGCCTATAGCAATCAGCCCCAGCATTTT. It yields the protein CARSLAGTAYSNQPQHF.

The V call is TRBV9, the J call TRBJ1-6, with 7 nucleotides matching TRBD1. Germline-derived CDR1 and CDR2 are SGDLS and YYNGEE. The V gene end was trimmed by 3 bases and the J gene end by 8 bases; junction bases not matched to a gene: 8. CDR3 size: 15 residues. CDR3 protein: CASSGGPTGDSPLHF. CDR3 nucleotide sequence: TGTGCCAGCAGCGGAGGCCCTACAGGGGATTCACCCCTCCACTTT.